Listed below are T cell receptor beta chains from one sample, sequenced in a study of blood T cell repertoires in COVID-19. Measured with immunoSEQ multiplex PCR; TCRdb has only the in-frame clones, and not every one. There are 250,000 to 300,000 clones in the sample; 89% occur only once, and 2% to 2.5% lies in the top ten. Specimen: peripheral blood. The receptor source for this set is a man aged 50-59 years with acute or convalescent COVID-19. CDR3s include the opening cysteine and the closing phenylalanine or tryptophan. D genes are given only for firm matches. Size is stated for part of the rows, as once, few or many counts, or as a class when the clone is expanded.

>TRBV7-9|-|TRBJ1-4|TRBD1
TGTGCCAGCAGCTTCCGACAGGGATGGACTAATGAAAAACTGTTTTTT
CASSFRQGWTNEKLFF
>TRBV10-3|-|TRBJ2-5|-
TGTGCCATCAGTGGCTCCGAGAAGGGCACGGGGGACGATCAAGAGACCCAGTACTTC
CAISGSEKGTGDDQETQYF
>TRBV5-4|once|TRBJ2-2|-
TGTGCCAGCAGCTTGGAGTCAGGGTACAACACCGGGGAGCTGTTTTTT
CASSLESGYNTGELFF
>TRBV2|-|TRBJ2-1|TRBD2
TGTGCCAGCGGAGGCCGTTCCCGGGAGGATGAGCAGTTCTTC
CASGGRSREDEQFF
>TRBV2|-|TRBJ1-2|TRBD1
TGTGCCAGCAGTCCCGGGACAGGGCACTATGGCTACACCTTC
CASSPGTGHYGYTF
>TRBV6-5|-|TRBJ1-5|-
TGTGCCAGCAGCTCAGGGCAACGCAATCAGCCCCAGCATTTT
CASSSGQRNQPQHF
>TRBV23-1|-|TRBJ2-1|TRBD2
TGCGCCAGCAGTCCGGTTGTGACTAGCGGGGTATACAATGAGCAGTTCTTC
CASSPVVTSGVYNEQFF
>TRBV19|-|TRBJ2-3|TRBD1
TGTGCCAGTAGTCTGCTAGCACCGGGACAGGGGATCTCCGGTACGCAGTATTTT
CASSLLAPGQGISGTQYF
>TRBV18|-|TRBJ1-2|TRBD1
TGTGCCAGCTCGGAATCACAGGGGGTGGATGGCTACACCTTC
CASSESQGVDGYTF
>TRBV27|-|TRBJ2-7|TRBD1
TGTGCCAGCAGTCCCCTCGGACAGGGTGCCTCGTACGAGCAGTACTTC
CASSPLGQGASYEQYF
>TRBV5-1|few|TRBJ2-5|TRBD2
TGCGCCAGCAGTACCGGGACTAGCGGGGGAGAGACCCAGTACTTC
CASSTGTSGGETQYF
>TRBV6-5|-|TRBJ1-6|-
TGTGCCAGCAGTTTTGACATACTCTCCTATAATTCACCCCTCCACTTT
CASSFDILSYNSPLHF
>TRBV20-1|-|TRBJ2-7|-
TGCAGTGCTCAGAGCGGTTACGAGCAGTACTTC
CSAQSGYEQYF
>TRBV27|-|TRBJ2-7|-
TGTGCCAGCAGTTTAAAGGGGTCAAATACCTACGAGCAGTACTTC
CASSLKGSNTYEQYF